This T cell receptor beta chain was sequenced in a study of CD8+CD57+ T cells in acquired aplastic anemia. General observations from the study: Fewer than 35 shared CD8+ CDR3s appeared highly expressed within patients' immunodominant clones.

V lost 5 bases and J 3 bases, leaving 13 bases between the germline ends. The CDR3 runs to 14 residues. Germline V lookup: CDR1 SGHVS, CDR2 FNYEAQ. The study profiled TCR beta VDJ and CDR3 using genomic DNA as template. One entry per CDR3 protein, called by TCRdb with MiXCR from the reads. The table has around 170,000 distinct CDR3 sequences, approximately 50% seen once. This clonotype was observed at least ten times. Antigen: not known. Patients who underwent sequencing had shown CD8+CD57+ cell expansion by flow cytometry. This chain links TRBV7-6 with TRBJ2-5; D perhaps matches TRBD1 (5 bases). The receptor's source is a human donor with aplastic anemia. Sequencing used sorted CD4+, CD8+, or CD8+CD57+ T cells (not recorded which) from PBMCs. CDR3 amino acids: CASSPILGEETQYF. CDR3 DNA sequence: TGTGCCAGCAGCCCTATTCTAGGGGAAGAGACCCAGTACTTC.